This TCR beta chain is from a study of OX40 agonist ivuxolimab in advanced cancers. Background on the study: Partial response was recorded in three patients: one hepatocellular carcinoma and two cutaneous melanoma cases.

As for this clone: Its matching antigen is unknown.

Clones were read by immunoSEQ multiplex PCR, and TCRdb kept only the in-frame ones, dropping some. Found here are tens of thousands of clones, around 84% of them singletons; the top ten hold roughly 1.9%. General study findings and limits: Among patients with partial responses at 0.1-3.0 mg/kg, clonal expansion was among the lowest. Among some nonresponders, normalized T-cell clonal expansion was also low. Blood T cells, both CD4+ and CD8+, expanded clonally by week 6 at 0.1 to 3.0 mg/kg.

The specimen was CD4+ or CD8+ T cells sorted from blood, collected in a trial of the OX40 agonist ivuxolimab. The receptor was derived from an adult with an advanced solid tumor such as melanoma, head and neck, liver or kidney cancer.

Here the CDR3 reads CATWDRPYEQYF. In DNA, the CDR3 is TGTGCCACCTGGGACAGGCCCTACGAGCAGTACTTC. The V and J genes are TRBV6-5 and TRBJ2-7; 8 nucleotides match TRBD1. Per germline, CDR1 MNHEY and CDR2 SVGAGI. There are 12 residues in the CDR3. J lost 2 bases, V lost 10 bases, and 4 bases had no gene match.